These 32 T cell receptor beta chains share one sample of origin, sequenced in a study of post-analysis software for immune sequencing data. Study-level points and caveats: The study found TRBV5-6, TRBV5-1 and TRBV20-1 among 5 or 6 TRBV segments more frequent in patients than controls.

No antigen has been identified for these receptors. Tagging with unique molecular identifiers was a feature of the TCR beta cDNA libraries. MiXCR, applied by TCRdb to the PCR reads, yields one record per CDR3 protein. The sample gives 700,000 to 800,000 distinct CDR3 sequences, 30% of which show up once; around 0.56% is in the top ten. The specimen sequenced was blood. All receptors come from a girl aged 10-17 years with multiple sclerosis.

The chain couples TRBV3-1 to TRBJ2-3; D gene uncertain. Germline CDR1 is LGHDT and CDR2 is YNNKEL (reference sequence). CDR3 size: 15 residues. The V end lost 0 bases, the J end lost 2 bases, and 9 bases lay between the germline ends. The CDR3 reads CASSQEQSPTDTQYF. The CDR3, as DNA: TGTGCCAGCAGCCAAGAACAGTCCCCCACAGATACGCAGTATTTT.

This clonotype was seen more than once but under ten times. The CDR3 DNA follows: TGCGCCAGCAGCCAGACAGGGTTAACAGATACGCAGTATTTT. This gives the protein CASSQTGLTDTQYF. The chain joins TRBV5-1 to TRBJ2-3; TRBD1 agrees at 7 bases. The CDR3 length is 14 residues. CDR1 and CDR2 (germline): SGHRS, YFSETQ. V shed 4 bases, J shed 3 bases, and the junction held 5 bases outside the gene matches.

The chain couples TRBV28 to TRBJ1-5; D gene ambiguous. Trimming shortened V by 3 bases and J by 1 base, and 13 bases separated the two germline ends. The germline V gene has CDR1 MDHEN and CDR2 SYDVKM. This CDR3 has 16 amino acids. The CDR3 sequence: CASSFSGVGSNQPQHF. In DNA, the CDR3 is TGTGCCAGCAGTTTTTCCGGGGTTGGGAGCAATCAGCCCCAGCATTTT.

In its sample, this clonotype was seen a few times. V is TRBV29-1 and J is TRBJ2-7, with a weak D call TRBD1 (7 bases). Trimming left V 4 bases short and J 7 bases short, with 17 bases between. The CDR3 totals 13 residues. Germline CDR1 is SQVTM and CDR2 is ANQGSEA. The CDR3, as DNA: TGCAGCGTTGCCCAGGGGGGATGGGGGGAGCAGTACTTC. It specifies CSVAQGGWGEQYF.

The V gene is TRBV6-2 or TRBV6-3, the J gene TRBJ2-7; D uncertain. Trimming stripped 2 bases from V and 7 bases from J, with 15 bases between. The CDR3 is 14 amino acids. CDR1 is MNHEY and CDR2 is SVGEGT in the germline V gene. The CDR3, as DNA: TGTGCCAGCAGTTACAACGGTATCTGGAATGAGCAGTACTTC. Residues: CASSYNGIWNEQYF.

The chain carries TRBV20-1 and TRBJ2-4; D gene uncertain. Germline CDR1 DFQATT, CDR2 SNEGSKA (reference sequence). The CDR3 length is 13 residues. Trimming left V 0 bases short and J 5 bases short, with 8 bases between. The CDR3 DNA is TGCAGTGCTAGAGAAGCCGGTCAAAACATTCAGTACTTC. This gives the protein CSAREAGQNIQYF.

This clonotype was detected only a few times. An end of the junction does not agree with germline; a read error may underlie this. This chain uses TRBV7-2 with TRBJ1-6; D is undetermined. Germline V gene lookup returns CDR1 SGHTA and CDR2 FQGNSA. The CDR3 sequence is 13 residues long. CDR3 protein: CASLGDPNSPLHF. The DNA of the CDR3 is TGTGCCAGCCTCGGCGACCCTAATTCGCCCCTCCACTTT.

This clonotype was recorded at least ten times. The rearrangement uses TRBV20-1 and TRBJ2-5; D remains unclear. The CDR3 is made up of 15 amino acids. Germline V lookup: CDR1 DFQATT, CDR2 SNEGSKA (reference sequence). Trimming left V 6 bases short and J 2 bases short, with 19 bases between. CDR3 region: CSAPPRGIQQETQYF. CDR3 bases: TGCAGTGCCCCCCCCCGCGGCATACAACAAGAGACCCAGTACTTC.

The chain joins TRBV25-1 to TRBJ2-1; 11 bases are a match to TRBD2. Germline CDR1 and CDR2: MGHDK and SYGVNS. J was trimmed by 8 bases and V by 3 bases; bases with no gene match: 6. The CDR3 contains 15 residues. The chain's CDR3 is CASSDLAGGLYEQFF. The CDR3 nucleotides are TGTGCCAGCAGTGACCTAGCGGGGGGCTTATATGAGCAGTTCTTC. Full variable domain (outside the CDR3, taken from reference TRBV25-1 and TRBJ2-1): EADIYQTPRYLVIGTGKKITLECSQTMGHDKMYWYQQDPGMELHLIHYSYGVNSTEKGDLSSESTVSRIRTEHFPLTLESARPSHTSQYLCASSDLAGGLYEQFFGPGTRLTVL.

There are a few counts of this clonotype. CDR3 region: CSAGTSGTFGEQFF. CDR3 coding DNA: TGCAGCGCCGGGACTAGCGGGACTTTCGGTGAGCAGTTCTTC. This sequence joins TRBV29-1 and TRBJ2-1, with 13 nucleotides matching TRBD2. Germline CDR1 and CDR2: SQVTM and ANQGSEA. V trimming: 7 bases; J trimming: 9 bases; junction bases outside the gene matches: 9. The CDR3 runs 14 residues.

The chain uses TRBV14 and TRBJ2-7; TRBD2 might be the D (6 bases). With 4 bases removed from V and 3 bases from J, the gap between germline ends came to 10 bases. CDR3 length equals 13 residues. The germline CDR1 and CDR2 sequences are SGHDN and FVKESK. The CDR3 reads CASSRLSGYEQYF. The DNA for the CDR3 is TGTGCCAGCAGCCGCCTTAGCGGCTACGAGCAGTACTTC.

Of note for this clonotype: One end of the junction is discordant with germline, which a read error may explain. This rearrangement joins TRBV7-7 to TRBJ2-3, with D unresolved. The V gene's germline CDR1 is SSHAT and CDR2 FNYEAQ (reference sequence). The CDR3 is made up of 16 amino acids. CDR3 coding DNA: TGTGCTAGCAGCTTAGAGACTCCGGGTTTGAGAGATACGCAGTATTTT. Protein sequence: CASSLETPGLRDTQYF.

The rearrangement links TRBV3-1 to TRBJ1-4; D possibly corresponds to TRBD1 (5 bases). Trimming removed 1 base from V and 1 base from J, with 10 bases in between. The CDR3 runs 16 residues. CDR1 is LGHDT, CDR2 YNNKEL, per germline (reference sequence). CDR3 in DNA: TGTGCCAGCAGCCAAGGTCCGGGGGTAACTAATGAAAAACTGTTTTTT. Encoded protein: CASSQGPGVTNEKLFF.

The chain links TRBV9 to TRBJ2-7, with D tentatively TRBD1 (5 bases). Germline CDR1 and CDR2: SGDLS and YYNGEE. V lost 4 bases and J lost 3, with 17 bases in between. The CDR3 loop spans 15 amino acids. The CDR3 reads CASSPPAGPYYEQYF. CDR3 nucleotides: TGTGCCAGCAGCCCCCCCGCAGGGCCCTACTACGAGCAGTACTTC.

This clonotype appeared a few times. This chain joins TRBV20-1 and TRBJ2-3, with D possibly TRBD2 on 6 matching bases. The CDR3 length is 16 residues. With 3 bases removed from V and 5 bases from J, the gap between germline ends came to 21 bases. CDR1 and CDR2 from the germline V gene are DFQATT and SNEGSKA (reference sequence). The CDR3: CSARGSGPGAKDTQYF. The DNA of the CDR3 is TGCAGTGCTAGGGGTTCGGGGCCGGGAGCCAAAGATACGCAGTATTTT.

This clonotype was observed a few times. The rearrangement links TRBV29-1 to TRBJ1-1; the D gene is possibly TRBD1 (5 bases). The V end lost 7 bases, the J end lost 1 base, and 25 bases lay between the germline ends. CDR1 and CDR2 (germline): SQVTM, ANQGSEA. The CDR3 is 17 residues long. The CDR3 DNA is TGCAGCGCCTCGCAAAAGGGTCCGGGGGTGAGGAACACTGAAGCTTTCTTT. It specifies CSASQKGPGVRNTEAFF.

This clonotype was observed a handful of times. The genes are TRBV5-1 and TRBJ2-2; TRBD1 matches 11 bases. This CDR3 comprises 16 residues. CDR1 and CDR2 (germline): SGHRS, YFSETQ. The trim removed 4 bases at V and 0 bases at J, leaving 2 bases unmatched. The DNA for the CDR3 is TGCGCCAGCAGCATGGGACAGGGGGCGAACACCGGGGAGCTGTTTTTT. Translation gives CASSMGQGANTGELFF.

This sequence joins TRBV4-1 and TRBJ1-1, with D possibly being TRBD1 (5 bases). V shed 2 bases and J shed 1 base, with 11 bases lying between them. The CDR3 spans 15 residues. The V gene's germline CDR1 is MGHRA and CDR2 YSYEKL. The CDR3, as DNA: TGCGCCAGCAGCCAACCCGGACACCCGAACACTGAAGCTTTCTTT. The encoded protein is CASSQPGHPNTEAFF.

Written as DNA, the CDR3 is TGCAGTGCTAGTCTCCCAGGAGGTGAGCTTAAGCAGTACTTC. Translated, it gives CSASLPGGELKQYF. The V call is TRBV20-1, the J call TRBJ2-7; weak D call: TRBD2 (5 bases). Germline V CDR1 and CDR2: DFQATT, SNEGSKA (reference sequence). The CDR3 runs 14 residues. Trimming took 3 bases from V and 8 from J, leaving 20 bases between them.

J is TRBJ1-5 and V is TRBV20-1; weak D call: TRBD1 (5 bases). The CDR3 has 13 amino acids. The V end lost 1 base, the J end lost 10 bases, and 14 bases lay between the germline ends. The germline gives CDR1 DFQATT, CDR2 SNEGSKA (reference sequence). Here the CDR3 DNA reads TGCAGTGCTAGAGCCCCAGGGAGTATTCCCCAGCATTTT. Translating gives CSARAPGSIPQHF.

On this clonotype itself: A much larger clone is a single base away; this may be a read error. Because it lacks the conserved phenylalanine or tryptophan at the end, this CDR3 is likely a read error. Because the CDR3's place on the DNA is in doubt, the DNA is left out and the CDR3 is given as listed by TCRdb. The chain links TRBV21-1 to TRBJ2-7. TRBV21-1 is a recognized pseudogene. From its first to its last residue, the CDR3 has 14 amino acids. The CDR3 sequence: CASSKLDRAYEQYC.

J is TRBJ1-5 and V is TRBV27; D might be TRBD1 (5 bases). This CDR3 region has 18 residues. Trimming stripped 0 bases from V and 10 bases from J, with 25 bases between. Looked up from germline, CDR1 is MNHEY and CDR2 is SMNVEV (reference sequence). In DNA, the CDR3 is TGTGCCAGCAGTTTATCGATACCGGGACCCCACTCTTGGGAACCCCAGCATTTT. Its protein product is CASSLSIPGPHSWEPQHF.

The sample holds a few counts of this clonotype. This chain uses TRBV15 with TRBJ2-1; no definite D call. V lost 8 bases to trimming and J lost 0 bases, with 20 bases between them. Germline V CDR1 and CDR2: LNHNV, YYDKDF (reference sequence). The CDR3 sequence is 17 residues long. The CDR3 here is CATAARSARSSYNEQFF. The CDR3 coding sequence is TGTGCCACCGCCGCGCGGAGCGCCAGGAGCTCCTACAATGAGCAGTTCTTC.

There are a few counts of this clonotype. One end of the junction fails to match germline, which may point to a read error. The CDR3 region has the DNA TGCAGCGTTAAAGAGGGCGGGCAAGAGACCCAGTACTTC. Translating gives CSVKEGGQETQYF. This rearrangement joins TRBV29-1 to TRBJ2-5, with D possibly TRBD2 on 5 matching bases. Germline loops: CDR1 SQVTM, CDR2 ANQGSEA. CDR3 length: 13 amino acids.

The chain has TRBV5-1 and TRBJ2-2; 8 bases map to TRBD1. The V segment lost 1 base and the J segment 3 bases; nucleotides outside the gene matches: 11. The germline V gene has CDR1 SGHRS and CDR2 YFSETQ. The CDR3 covers 18 residues. The DNA of the CDR3 is TGCGCCAGCAGCTTGAAAGGGACAGGCGCCTTTGACACCGGGGAGCTGTTTTTT. Encoded protein: CASSLKGTGAFDTGELFF.

This clonotype was seen only a few times. The gene calls are TRBV3-1 and TRBJ1-2; D not certain. Trimming took 4 bases from V and 0 from J, leaving 15 bases between them. This CDR3 region has 16 residues. Germline assignment: CDR1 LGHDT and CDR2 YNNKEL (reference sequence). The CDR3 bases are TGTGCCAGCAGCCTGAGCCAGGCTTCAGCTAACTATGGCTACACCTTC. It codes for CASSLSQASANYGYTF.

V usage is TRBV3-1 and J usage is TRBJ1-2, with unresolved D. From germline, CDR1 is LGHDT and CDR2 YNNKEL (reference sequence). Trimming took off 2 bases at V and 7 bases at J, with 11 bases between the two ends. The CDR3 length is 13 residues. This chain's CDR3 is CASSQLALCGYTF. The CDR3 DNA follows: TGTGCCAGCAGCCAATTGGCACTCTGTGGCTACACCTTC. Filled out from reference TRBV3-1 and TRBJ1-2, the complete variable domain reads DTAVSQTPKYLVTQMGNDKSIKCEQNLGHDTMYWYKQDSKKFLKIMFSYNNKELIINETVPNRFSPKSPDKAHLNLHINSLELGDSAVYFCASSQLALCGYTFGSGTRLTVV.

The chain uses TRBV6-6 and TRBJ2-1; 9 nucleotides line up with TRBD1. V shed 6 bases, J shed 6 bases, and the junction held 12 bases outside the gene matches. Germline values: CDR1 MNHNY, CDR2 SVGAGI (reference sequence). The length of the CDR3 is 16 residues. CDR3 sequence (DNA): TGTGCCAGCAGACCAGGGGGGACAGGGTCATTCAATGAGCAGTTCTTC. Translation: CASRPGGTGSFNEQFF.

This clonotype was observed a few times. CDR3 DNA sequence: TGTGCCAGCAGCCAAGCAGGGGGAGGTCAGCCCCAGCATTTT. It encodes CASSQAGGGQPQHF. This chain links TRBV3-1 with TRBJ1-5; 7 positions match TRBD1. The CDR3 has 14 amino acids. V trimming: 1 base; J trimming: 6 bases; junction bases outside the gene matches: 3. CDR1 is LGHDT and CDR2 is YNNKEL in the germline V gene (reference sequence).

This clonotype came up a few times. This chain uses TRBV5-1 with TRBJ1-4; D ambiguous. V dropped 2 bases and J dropped 9 bases, with 11 bases sitting between them. Per germline, CDR1 SGHRS and CDR2 YFSETQ. The length of the CDR3 is 13 residues. CDR3 DNA sequence: TGCGCCAGCAGCTTTTCGGTCGATCAAAAACTGTTTTTT. It codes for CASSFSVDQKLFF.

The rearrangement links TRBV5-1 to TRBJ1-1, with D unclear. Germline lookup yields CDR1 SGHRS and CDR2 YFSETQ. The V end lost 3 bases, the J end lost 1 base, and 10 bases lay between the germline ends. CDR3 length: 14 residues. Here the CDR3 reads CASSWESRNTEAFF. The CDR3 region has the DNA TGCGCCAGCAGCTGGGAGTCCAGGAACACTGAAGCTTTCTTT.

This clonotype was seen a few times. V is TRBV20-1 and J is TRBJ2-5; TRBD2 aligns across 9 bases. This CDR3 comprises 13 residues. The J segment lost 4 bases and the V segment lost 7 bases, leaving 7 bases of the junction unmatched. Germline CDR1 is DFQATT and CDR2 is SNEGSKA (reference sequence). The CDR3 is CSVRVAGVETQYF. The CDR3 DNA reads TGCAGTGTTCGGGTAGCGGGAGTAGAGACCCAGTACTTC.